These 11 T cell receptor beta chains share one sample of origin, sequenced in a study of T cells in localized non-small cell lung cancer. TCRdb's table, derived via immunoSEQ multiplex PCR, lists solely in-frame clones and lacks some. The sample includes 20,000 to 30,000 clones, roughly 86% seen only once; the top ten take approximately 5%. The material sequenced was peripheral blood, taken before any cancer treatment. Receptors were obtained from a male donor at least 60 years old with stage II squamous cell lung carcinoma.

The V call is TRBV7-9, the J call TRBJ2-1; 9 nucleotides match TRBD2. Germline CDR1 is SEHNR and CDR2 is FQNEAQ (reference sequence). Unmatched junction bases numbered 1, after V lost 3 bases and J lost 1 base. The CDR3 totals 15 residues. This chain's CDR3 is CASSFSGRSYNEQFF. CDR3 bases: TGTGCCAGCAGCTTTAGCGGGAGATCCTACAATGAGCAGTTCTTC.

This chain links TRBV6-6 with TRBJ1-4, with D perhaps matching TRBD1 (5 bases). CDR3 length: 13 residues. The V end lost 7 bases, the J end lost 5 bases, and 11 bases lay between the germline ends. In germline, CDR1 is MNHNY, CDR2 SVGAGI (reference sequence). The CDR3 nucleotides read TGTGCCAGCACCCCGGGACGGAATGAAAAACTGTTTTTT. It specifies CASTPGRNEKLFF.

The rearrangement links TRBV18 to TRBJ2-1; TRBD2 matches at 9 bases. The CDR3 is 17 residues long. Germline lookup yields CDR1 KGHSH and CDR2 LQKENI. J was trimmed by 6 bases and V by 2 bases; bases with no gene match: 11. The CDR3 loop is CASSPSTSGLQPNEQFF. The CDR3 DNA follows: TGTGCCAGCTCACCATCGACTAGCGGCCTCCAACCCAATGAGCAGTTCTTC.

For the CDR3, the DNA is TGCGCCAGCAGCTTAATGGCTAGCGGGGGAACGGGACAGTTCTTC. Translated, it gives CASSLMASGGTGQFF. The chain joins TRBV5-1 to TRBJ2-1; 10 nucleotides match TRBD2. The CDR3 runs to 15 residues. Germline-derived CDR1 and CDR2 are SGHRS and YFSETQ. Trimming took 2 bases from V and 13 from J; bases not matched to a gene: 12. Full variable domain (rest looked up from reference TRBV5-1 and TRBJ2-1): KAGVTQTPRYLIKTRGQQVTLSCSPISGHRSVSWYQQTPGQGLQFLFEYFSETQRNKGNFPGRFSGRQFSNSRSEMNVSTLELGDSALYLCASSLMASGGTGQFFGPGTRLTVL.

The chain has TRBV7-9 and TRBJ1-2; D is perhaps TRBD1 (5 bases). The CDR3 has 18 amino acids. CDR1 and CDR2 from the germline V gene are SEHNR and FQNEAQ (reference sequence). The V and J ends lost 5 bases and 0 bases respectively, with 22 bases between them. DNA of the CDR3: TGTGCCAGCAGCATCCCCGGGACGGTCGGAGGGGCTAACTATGGCTACACCTTC. It is translated as CASSIPGTVGGANYGYTF.

This clone was picked up one time. The V gene is TRBV19, the J gene TRBJ1-3; possibly TRBD1 for D (5 bases). Looked up from germline, CDR1 is LNHDA and CDR2 is SQIVND (reference sequence). V was cut by 6 bases and J by 1 base, with 16 bases left in between. This CDR3 is 16 amino acids long. CDR3 nucleotides: TGTGCCAGTAGGGGGGGACGGGGACCGTCTGGAAACACCATATATTTT. Its translation is CASRGGRGPSGNTIYF. The full variable domain, its missing parts supplied by reference TRBV19 and TRBJ1-3, is DGGITQSPKYLFRKEGQNVTLSCEQNLNHDAMYWYRQDPGQGLRLIYYSQIVNDFQKGDIAEGYSVSREKKESFPLTVTSAQKNPTAFYLCASRGGRGPSGNTIYFGEGSWLTVV.

The sample holds a few counts of this clone. This CDR3 is also generated by other DNA sequences in the sample. The V call is TRBV2, the J call TRBJ2-2; D unresolved. This CDR3 has 13 amino acids. Germline V gives CDR1 SNHLY, CDR2 FYNNEI. Trimming took off 4 bases at V and 2 bases at J, with 5 bases between the two ends. CDR3 sequence (DNA): TGTGCCAGCAGTGGTCTTAACACCGGGGAGCTGTTTTTT. The encoded protein is CASSGLNTGELFF.

The chain recombines TRBV7-2 with TRBJ1-2; no definite D call. Germline V gene sequence: CDR1 SGHTA, CDR2 FQGNSA. This CDR3 comprises 14 residues. The V end was cut by 6 bases, the J end by 3 bases, with 14 bases between. Written as DNA, the CDR3 is TGTGCCAGCAGGGAACCGGGCCGGGACTATGGCTACACCTTC. This encodes CASREPGRDYGYTF.

This clone occurred once. The rearrangement joins TRBV7-8 to TRBJ1-1; 7 bases are a match to TRBD1. The CDR3 spans 17 residues. Germline assignment: CDR1 SGHVS and CDR2 FQNEAQ. After removal of 4 bases from V and 3 bases from J, the junction contained 14 bases not matched to a gene. CDR3 sequence (DNA): TGTGCCAGCAGCTCGGTCGTTACAGGGGCCCTTTACACTGAAGCTTTCTTT. As protein: CASSSVVTGALYTEAFF.

The V call is TRBV6-1, the J call TRBJ1-3; a possible D gene is TRBD1 (5 bases). Germline CDR1 and CDR2: MNHNS and SASEGT. V lost 6 bases, J lost 2 bases, and 8 bases lay in between. The CDR3 extends over 13 amino acids. CDR3 coding DNA: TGTGCCAGCAGGACAGATACTGGAAACACCATATATTTT. This codes for CASRTDTGNTIYF.

The gene calls are TRBV10-3 and TRBJ1-1; no clear D. The CDR3 is made up of 15 amino acids. Trimming took 0 bases from V and 1 from J, leaving 9 bases between them. The V gene's germline CDR1 is ENHRY and CDR2 SYGVKD. The CDR3 bases are TGTGCCATCAGTGAGTCGGGGAAGCCGAACACTGAAGCTTTCTTT. This encodes CAISESGKPNTEAFF.